These T cell receptor beta chains were read from a single sample in a study of OX40 agonist ivuxolimab in advanced cancers. Only in-frame clones appear in the TCRdb table, and some are missing; sequencing was by immunoSEQ multiplex PCR. The sample lists some 77,000 clones, around 91% occurring once. This specimen was CD4+ or CD8+ T cells sorted from blood, taken in a trial of the OX40 agonist ivuxolimab. These receptors originate from an adult with an advanced solid tumor such as melanoma, head and neck, liver or kidney cancer. CDR3s include the opening cysteine and the closing phenylalanine or tryptophan. A D gene is named only where the DNA matches it firmly.

j_call | v_call | d_call | cdr3_aa
TRBJ2-5 | TRBV2 | NA | CASRTAVETQYF
TRBJ1-1 | TRBV10-3 | NA | CAISEDSRATEAFF
TRBJ2-5 | TRBV10-3 | NA | CAITDNYDETQYF
TRBJ1-5 | TRBV18 | NA | CASSPGSAGTGQPQHF
TRBJ2-5 | TRBV7-2 | TRBD1 | CASSPMGQYQETQYF
TRBJ2-7 | TRBV10-1 | NA | CASSDQAINSGGEQYF
TRBJ1-2 | TRBV25-1 | TRBD1 | CASSGGTAVYGYTF
TRBJ2-1 | TRBV7-2 | NA | CASSRDGSYNEQFF
TRBJ2-5 | TRBV5-4 | TRBD2 | CASSLRLAGEETQYF
TRBJ2-6 | TRBV5-4 | NA | CASSLVGGYGSGANVLTF
TRBJ2-3 | TRBV21-1 | NA | CASRTGSTKDTQYF
TRBJ2-3 | TRBV27 | NA | CASSTSGRGVVVDTQYF
TRBJ2-7 | TRBV5-1 | NA | CASSAGGPEQYF
TRBJ1-2 | TRBV6-6 | TRBD1 | CASRDPGGTGYTF
TRBJ2-6 | TRBV6-6 | TRBD1 | CASSRRDRAGANVLTF
TRBJ2-7 | TRBV19 | NA | CASSIRSGDSAYEQYF
TRBJ2-1 | TRBV10-3 | TRBD2 | CAISSTSGVHNEQFF
TRBJ1-1 | TRBV7-2 | TRBD1 | CASSPPTGGATEAFF
TRBJ1-1 | TRBV28 | NA | CASGRTEAFF
TRBJ1-5 | TRBV6-1 | NA | CASSGEGISNQPQHF
TRBJ2-7 | TRBV5-6 | NA | CASSQDRYQQYF
TRBJ2-7 | TRBV5-1 | NA | CASSSDLYEQYF
TRBJ2-1 | TRBV4-1 | NA | CASTRDSYNEQFF
TRBJ1-1 | TRBV18 | NA | CASSPVGGEGTEAFF
TRBJ2-1 | TRBV4-3 | NA | CASSQDPGGLSNEQFF
TRBJ1-1 | TRBV18 | TRBD1 | CASSPLEQGLSHTEAFF
TRBJ1-1 | TRBV7-9 | NA | CASSLGGRRAAFF
TRBJ2-4 | TRBV7-2 | NA | CASSPALGIQYF
TRBJ1-4 | TRBV6-6 | NA | CASRPTATTNEKLFF
TRBJ1-4 | TRBV4-2 | NA | CASSQDFTPGADGTEKLFF
TRBJ2-2 | TRBV14 | NA | CASSKGLFSLAGELFF
TRBJ2-3 | TRBV19 | NA | CASSRERFTDTQYF
TRBJ2-1 | TRBV11-2 | TRBD1 | CASSLFLGQGVDLQFF
TRBJ2-1 | TRBV19 | NA | CATRSGVYNEQFF
TRBJ2-4 | TRBV29-1 | NA | CSVDLAKNIQYF